This TCR beta chain was captured by sequencing in a study of cytomegalovirus exposure and HLA in healthy donors. Study-wide points: The CMV antigen specificity of a few CMV-associated chains was confirmed through in vitro analysis.

As concerns this clone: Its antigen is currently unknown.

In germline, CDR1 is LNHDA, CDR2 SQIVND (reference sequence). The CDR3 spans 12 residues. The ends were cut back, 3 bases at V and 7 bases at J, with 9 bases in the middle. Profiled with immunoSEQ multiplex PCR; TCRdb holds only in-frame clones, not every one. The sample includes about 56,000 clones, 80% to 90% of them seen just once. The sequence was obtained from a woman younger than 35 in good health and CMV-seronegative. The sequenced sample was PBMCs. The chain uses TRBV19 and TRBJ1-1, with a tentative D call TRBD1 (6 bases). CDR3 nucleotide sequence: TGTGCCAGTAGTATCCAGGGGTTTGAAGCTTTCTTT. Its translation: CASSIQGFEAFF.